The 19 T cell receptor beta chains presented below share a single source sample, sequenced in a study of glioma-infiltrating T cells after dendritic cell vaccination. Assay: immunoSEQ multiplex PCR; the TCRdb copy retains only in-frame clones and omits some. The table includes over 70,000 clones, over 70% detected once. This material consisted of blood, taken before dendritic cell vaccination. All receptors come from a human donor with glioblastoma.

The chain carries TRBV9 and TRBJ1-1; TRBD1 matches at 10 bases. In germline, CDR1 is SGDLS, CDR2 YYNGEE. The CDR3 has 17 amino acids. Trimming removed 4 bases from V and 1 base from J; junction bases left unmatched: 10. DNA of the CDR3: TGTGCCAGCAGCCCACGGACAGGGGGTTGGACGAACACTGAAGCTTTCTTT. It translates to CASSPRTGGWTNTEAFF.

The J gene is TRBJ1-5, the V gene TRBV19, with D perhaps matching TRBD1 (6 bases). Germline V gives CDR1 LNHDA, CDR2 SQIVND (reference sequence). Trimming shortened V by 5 bases and J by 3 bases, and 11 bases separated the two germline ends. CDR3 length: 14 residues. The CDR3 protein is CASSLAGVNQPQHF. DNA of the CDR3: TGTGCCAGTAGTTTGGCAGGGGTCAATCAGCCCCAGCATTTT.

With regard to this clone: This specimen includes other DNA sequences encoding the same CDR3. CDR3: CASSSSGGARETQYF. CDR3 DNA: TGTGCCAGCAGTTCTAGCGGGGGGGCCCGGGAGACCCAGTACTTC. The J gene is TRBJ2-5, the V gene TRBV6-6; 12 bases line up with TRBD2. This CDR3 has 15 amino acids. Germline trimming cut 4 bases from V and 5 bases from J; bases unmatched to any gene: 5. Germline CDR1 reads MNHNY; CDR2 reads SVGAGI (reference sequence).

The chain employs TRBV5-1 and TRBJ2-3; D is undetermined. This CDR3 has 13 amino acids. Trimming shortened V by 4 bases and J by 1 base, and 7 bases separated the two germline ends. Germline V lookup: CDR1 SGHRS, CDR2 YFSETQ. CDR3 residues: CASSGGGTDTQYF. The CDR3 nucleotides read TGCGCCAGCAGCGGTGGAGGCACAGATACGCAGTATTTT.

The chain uses TRBV6-5 and TRBJ1-2; unclear D gene. CDR3 length equals 14 residues. Germline-derived CDR1 and CDR2 are MNHEY and SVGAGI. Trimming left V 6 bases short and J 2 bases short, with 13 bases between. The CDR3 region is CASSQTERNYGYTF. DNA of the CDR3: TGTGCCAGCAGCCAAACTGAGAGGAACTATGGCTACACCTTC.

This clone was observed a handful of times. The chain carries TRBV6-5 and TRBJ2-7; weak D call: TRBD2 (6 bases). The V end was cut by 0 bases, the J end by 1 base, with 7 bases between. There are 14 residues in the CDR3. Germline lookup yields CDR1 MNHEY and CDR2 SVGAGI. The CDR3 DNA reads TGTGCCAGCAGTTACTCGAGCGGGTCCTACGAGCAGTACGTC. This encodes CASSYSSGSYEQYV.

J is TRBJ1-1 and V is TRBV18; 7 bases map to TRBD1. Germline CDR1 and CDR2: KGHSH and LQKENI. V shed 1 base, J shed 4 bases, and the junction held 12 bases outside the gene matches. The CDR3 covers 17 residues. CDR3 residues: CASSPQGAGTGSTEAFF. In nucleotides, the CDR3 is TGTGCCAGCTCACCACAGGGGGCCGGTACAGGGAGCACTGAAGCTTTCTTT.

Here the CDR3 DNA reads TGTGCCAGCATTCCTAGCGGGGGCGATGAGCAGTTCTTC. As protein: CASIPSGGDEQFF. This chain links TRBV6-6 with TRBJ2-1, with 10 nucleotides matching TRBD2. The V segment lost 7 bases and the J segment 8 bases; nucleotides outside the gene matches: 5. Looked up from germline, CDR1 is MNHNY and CDR2 is SVGAGI (reference sequence). The CDR3 runs to 13 residues.

The chain's CDR3 is CASSLVSGNYSNQPQHF. The CDR3 nucleotides are TGTGCCAGCAGCTTAGTTTCCGGGAATTATAGCAATCAGCCCCAGCATTTT. The chain carries TRBV11-3 and TRBJ1-5; no clear D gene. Germline lookup yields CDR1 SGHNT and CDR2 YENEEA. Trimming stripped 1 base from V and 0 bases from J, with 13 bases between. The CDR3 runs 17 residues.

The chain uses TRBV5-1 and TRBJ2-5, with 13 bases matching TRBD2. V shed 2 bases, J shed 5 bases, and the junction held 9 bases outside the gene matches. This CDR3 is built from 17 residues. Germline V gene lookup returns CDR1 SGHRS and CDR2 YFSETQ. For the CDR3, the DNA is TGCGCCAGCAGCTTCTCTGTACTAGCGGGGGGGCAGGAGACCCAGTACTTC. Translating it yields CASSFSVLAGGQETQYF.

V usage is TRBV29-1 and J usage is TRBJ2-1; no reliable D call. Trimming took off 6 bases at V and 0 bases at J, with 12 bases between the two ends. This CDR3 contains 14 residues. CDR1 is SQVTM, CDR2 ANQGSEA, per germline. The CDR3 here is CSVGGGTSYNEQFF. The CDR3 DNA sequence: TGCAGCGTGGGTGGCGGAACCTCCTACAATGAGCAGTTCTTC.

J is TRBJ1-3 and V is TRBV4-1; the D is unclear. Trimming removed 0 bases at V and 7 bases at J, with 19 bases between. Per germline, CDR1 MGHRA and CDR2 YSYEKL. This CDR3 is built from 17 residues. CDR3 sequence: CASSQDFPRRTRNTIYF. The CDR3, as DNA: TGCGCCAGCAGCCAAGACTTCCCACGCAGGACTCGGAACACCATATATTTT.

The chain uses TRBV19 and TRBJ2-5; D is perhaps TRBD2 (6 bases). Germline V gene lookup returns CDR1 LNHDA and CDR2 SQIVND (reference sequence). This CDR3 comprises 14 residues. Between the trimmed V and J ends, which lost 5 bases and 4 bases, there was a span of 14 bases. The CDR3, as DNA: TGTGCCAGTAGTTTTTCCATGGGGGGAGAGACCCAGTACTTC. Translated, it gives CASSFSMGGETQYF. Filled out from reference TRBV19 and TRBJ2-5, the complete variable domain reads DGGITQSPKYLFRKEGQNVTLSCEQNLNHDAMYWYRQDPGQGLRLIYYSQIVNDFQKGDIAEGYSVSREKKESFPLTVTSAQKNPTAFYLCASSFSMGGETQYFGPGTRLLVL.

This clone came up a few times. The rearrangement joins TRBV2 to TRBJ2-1, with a weak D call TRBD1 (6 bases). The CDR3 has 14 amino acids. Between the trimmed V and J ends, which lost 2 bases and 6 bases, there was a span of 11 bases. Germline V gene sequence: CDR1 SNHLY, CDR2 FYNNEI. In nucleotides, the CDR3 is TGTGCCAGCAGTGAATTTCAGGGGCCCAATGAGCAGTTCTTC. This translates into CASSEFQGPNEQFF.

This rearrangement joins TRBV5-1 to TRBJ1-4; the D gene is possibly TRBD1 (6 bases). The V end lost 3 bases, the J end lost 7 bases, and 16 bases lay between the germline ends. The CDR3 has 15 amino acids. CDR1 and CDR2 (germline): SGHRS, YFSETQ. The CDR3 loop reads CASSSLTGPGEKLFF. CDR3 in DNA: TGCGCCAGCAGCTCGCTAACAGGGCCGGGTGAAAAACTGTTTTTT.

The chain employs TRBV2 and TRBJ2-7, with TRBD1 as a possible D gene (6 bases). V was pared by 8 bases and J by 1 base, with 6 bases between. The germline gives CDR1 SNHLY, CDR2 FYNNEI. CDR3 length: 11 residues. The CDR3 coding sequence is TGTGCCAGCGGGACATCCTACGAGCAGTACTTC. This gives the protein CASGTSYEQYF.

The chain employs TRBV6-1 and TRBJ2-1, with 15 bases lining up with TRBD2. Trimming at V came to 6 bases and at J to 7 bases, leaving 4 bases not matched to a gene. The CDR3 totals 15 residues. CDR1 MNHNS and CDR2 SASEGT come from the germline V gene. The chain's CDR3 is CASRTGLAGGNEQFF. CDR3 coding DNA: TGTGCCAGCAGGACCGGACTAGCGGGGGGGAATGAGCAGTTCTTC.

This CDR3 reads CASSERLALPPYEQFF. DNA for the CDR3: TGTGCCAGCAGCGAAAGACTAGCCCTCCCCCCTTATGAGCAGTTCTTC. The gene calls are TRBV9 and TRBJ2-1; 7 bases are shared with TRBD2. The trim removed 3 bases at V and 8 bases at J, leaving 14 bases unmatched. The germline V gene encodes CDR1 SGDLS and CDR2 YYNGEE. CDR3 size: 16 residues.

This chain links TRBV19 with TRBJ2-5; 10 bases match TRBD2. Germline lookup yields CDR1 LNHDA and CDR2 SQIVND (reference sequence). V shed 7 bases, J shed 3 bases, and the junction held 8 bases outside the gene matches. The CDR3 has 15 residues. CDR3 in DNA: TGTGCCAGTAAGAGGGCTAGCGGGGGTAAAGAGACCCAGTACTTC. It yields the protein CASKRASGGKETQYF.